The sequence of this T cell receptor (beta chain) was determined in a study of blood T cell repertoires in COVID-19. Study background: Sites across the United States, Italy and Spain contributed samples from acute and convalescent COVID-19.

Including both end residues, the CDR3 is 11 amino acids long. CDR1 and CDR2 (germline): DFQATT, SNEGSKA (reference sequence). Authors' processing steps: Estimated nucleated cell counts came from reference gene primer amplification. Sequencing was performed with immunoSEQ multiplex PCR; in TCRdb, only in-frame clones are kept and a portion is missing. V, J and clone size are taken as reported in that table, and D and trimming were inferred from the DNA itself. The data contain about 90,000 clones, approximately 75% of them seen just once; the ten biggest clones take up roughly an eighth. The sample holds one count of this clone. As the CDR3 is not closed by the conserved phenylalanine or tryptophan, this likely results from a read error. It is unclear where the CDR3 begins or ends on the DNA, so no DNA is shown, and the CDR3 is as TCRdb lists it.

Material: peripheral blood. The receptor was derived from a human donor in a cohort sampled during active COVID-19. The J gene is TRBJ2-7, the V gene TRBV20-1; TRBD2 is the table's D call, not checked against the DNA. CDR3 residues: CSASDGDSPGL.